The next 5 T cell receptor beta chains were all read from a single sample in a study of blood T cell repertoires in COVID-19. Assay: immunoSEQ multiplex PCR; the TCRdb copy retains only in-frame clones and omits some. Of a few hundred thousand clones listed, nearly 90% are singletons. The sample taken for sequencing was peripheral blood. The source is a woman aged 40 to 55 with COVID-19, enrolled during active disease.

This rearrangement joins TRBV27 to TRBJ2-3; D gene ambiguous. This CDR3 is built from 14 residues. Trimming took 4 bases from V and 1 from J, leaving 9 bases between them. In germline, CDR1 is MNHEY, CDR2 SMNVEV (reference sequence). CDR3 sequence (DNA): TGTGCCAGCAGTTCCCCATCCCGCACAGATACGCAGTATTTT. This gives the protein CASSSPSRTDTQYF.

This clone showed up just once. The chain combines TRBV10-3 with TRBJ1-5, with D maybe TRBD1 (6 bases). Trimming took 2 bases from V and 5 from J, leaving 13 bases between them. Germline V gene data show CDR1 as ENHRY and CDR2 as SYGVKD. The CDR3 is made up of 15 amino acids. The CDR3 loop reads CAISELHREYQPQHF. The CDR3 DNA reads TGTGCCATCAGTGAGCTTCACAGGGAATATCAGCCCCAGCATTTT.

The genes are TRBV5-1 and TRBJ1-3; the D is unclear. This CDR3 has 16 amino acids. Per germline, CDR1 SGHRS and CDR2 YFSETQ. V lost 0 bases and J lost 2, with 12 bases in between. DNA of the CDR3: TGCGCCAGCAGCTTGGATGGCGGGAGCCCTGGAAACACCATATATTTT. Translated: CASSLDGGSPGNTIYF.

The V call is TRBV7-2, the J call TRBJ2-2; D possibly corresponds to TRBD2 (5 bases). The V and J ends lost 6 bases and 2 bases respectively, with 13 bases between them. Germline V gives CDR1 SGHTA, CDR2 FQGNSA. The CDR3 consists of 15 residues. The CDR3 region is CASRPPGINTGELFF. CDR3 nucleotide sequence: TGTGCCAGCAGACCTCCGGGAATAAACACCGGGGAGCTGTTTTTT.

The V gene is TRBV3-1 (or the pseudogene TRBV3-2), the J gene TRBJ2-2, with D tentatively TRBD2 (6 bases). V was pared by 5 bases and J by 5 bases, with 12 bases between. The CDR3 totals 14 residues. The germline V gene encodes CDR1 LGHDT and CDR2 YNNKEL (reference sequence). CDR3: CASSSEGRTGELFF. The CDR3 DNA is TGTGCCAGCAGCTCGGAGGGGAGGACCGGGGAGCTGTTTTTT.